The following is a T cell receptor (beta chain) sequence with its context. This clonotype was seen a few times. Its antigen is still unknown. Qualities for individual bases were not recorded, and no much larger clone is one base off. Ophthalmopathy patients had moderately to severely active disease, Clinical Activity Score of at least 3, NOSPECS grade of at least 4, and duration under 3 months. Patients with uncontrolled infections, other autoimmune diseases, pregnancy or lactation were excluded. Diagnoses were established on the basis of clinical symptoms, serum thyroxine and TRAb, thyroid ultrasound, and orbital computed tomography. PBMCs were separated from 8 to 10 ml of fresh peripheral blood using Ficoll-Paque density gradient centrifugation. Total RNA was extracted with Trizol reagent, and quality was checked on an Agilent 2100 Bioanalyzer. The TCR beta CDR3 regions were amplified from the RNA transcripts. The TCR CDR3 was subjected to a first round of RT-PCR using the HTBI primer set and the Qiagen OneStep RT-PCR kit. The libraries were constructed in a second round of multiplex PCR and then size-selected and purified. Sequencing of the libraries was done on an Illumina HiSeq2000 using paired-end 100 bp reads. The published analysis was carried out like this. SOAPnuke was used to process the raw data, throwing out any read that contained adapters or uncalled bases, had a mean Phred below 15, or lacked an exact constant-primer or identifier match. COPE v1.2.5 was used to merge high-quality paired reads, and clonotypes were defined as unique nucleotide sequences. MiTCR v1.1 was used to align clonotypes to the IMGT TRBV, TRBD and TRBJ reference segments. The analysis included only V-J combinations with a frequency above 0.0001, which together covered about 99% of the repertoires. The TCS score was defined as F50 (clonal expansion) divided by E x V (chaos), with BLOSUM62-based TCRdist calculated between CDR3 peptides within each V-J. Welch's t-statistics and random forest reduced some 510 V-J features to 13, which were used in a naive Bayes classifier (R e1071). TCRdb cleaned the public reads at Q25 with fastp, built clones with MiXCR and kept in-frame beta chains. CDR3 protein duplicates are merged, each entry listing the most common genes and DNA. The V and J calls were determined by TCRdb, not by the authors. The sample table contains about 600,000 distinct CDR3 sequences; only one count was recorded for roughly 15% of them. Of the sample, approximately 12% is held by the ten largest clones.

CDR1 is given as SGHNT and CDR2 as YYREEE, both from the germline V gene (reference sequence). V and J are trimmed by 0 bases and 6 bases, and the gene matches miss 5 bases of the junction. The CDR3 covers 15 residues, taking in both the cysteine and the phenylalanine. Only the CDR3 DNA is retained, 45 bases long and in frame from the first base. These data come from a study of T cells in Graves' hyperthyroidism and ophthalmopathy (dated by TCRdb to about 2019). About the study as a whole: Peripheral blood was sampled at the time of initial diagnosis, prior to any treatment. TCR V-J signatures able to tell the groups apart were searched for in a discovery cohort of 90 to 100 patients, of whom approximately 40 had Graves' ophthalmopathy and about 60 had stable Graves' hyperthyroidism. Prospective prediction of ophthalmopathy was tested in an independent validation cohort consisting of 18 to 20 hyperthyroidism patients and more than 15 patients who later progressed to ophthalmopathy. For training and testing, the approximately 92 patients in the discovery cohort were randomly divided in a 7:3 ratio. The study also compared thyroid tissue and blood T-cell repertoires from about six Graves' hyperthyroidism patients. Once sampling was done, hyperthyroidism patients were given methimazole at a starting dose of 30 mg daily, whereas ophthalmopathy patients were given high-dose intravenous methylprednisolone. The paper reports TCR Vbeta CDR3 sequencing of approximately 130 peripheral blood samples: 40 to 45 ophthalmopathy, fewer than 80 hyperthyroidism and around 17 progressor patients. On the study overall, not on this receptor specifically: No statistical method was used to set the sample size in advance, and investigators knew the group allocation. A model built on a 13 V-J signature distinguished ophthalmopathy from stable hyperthyroidism, reaching about 88% sensitivity and approximately 83% specificity in cross-validation and 80%/75% in testing. Most expanded thyroid clonotypes (frequency above 0.001) were also detected in blood, a finding suggesting that blood repertoires may reflect thyroid immune responses. During validation, the model predicted progression to ophthalmopathy a median of about 5.9 months ahead of onset, with 70.59% sensitivity and roughly 75% specificity.

The sequence came from a woman aged 45 to 65 with Graves' ophthalmopathy. The sequenced sample consisted of blood. The V and J genes are TRBV5-4 and TRBJ2-2, with 7 junctional bases fitting TRBD2. The CDR3 region has the sequence CASSLGTSYAGELFF. The nucleotide sequence is given as TGTGCCAGCAGCTTGGGGACTAGTTATGCCGGGGAGCTGTTTTTT.